The 6 T cell receptor beta chains below were found in one sample sequenced in a study of blood T cell repertoires in COVID-19. Generated by immunoSEQ multiplex PCR, the TCRdb table keeps only in-frame clones and is missing some. The sample holds 280,000 or so clones, 83% seen once. Input material: peripheral blood. The receptors originated from a woman between 50 and 59 years old who had recovered from COVID-19.

Here the CDR3 DNA reads TGTGCCAGCAGCTTGGGTCAGAACACCGGGGAGCTGTTTTTT. This translates into CASSLGQNTGELFF. The V and J genes are TRBV5-6 and TRBJ2-2; D unresolved. Germline CDR1 and CDR2: SGHDT and YYEEEE. The CDR3 is made up of 14 amino acids. V lost 0 bases and J lost 1, with 4 bases in between. The full variable domain, with the rest looked up from reference TRBV5-6 and TRBJ2-2, is DAGVTQSPTHLIKTRGQQVTLRCSPKSGHDTVSWYQQALGQGPQFIFQYYEEEERQRGNFPDRFSGHQFPNYSSELNVNALLLGDSALYLCASSLGQNTGELFFGEGSRLTVL.

This clone is a singleton in its sample. The V and J genes are TRBV7-6 and TRBJ2-1; 9 bases are shared with TRBD2. With V trimmed by 7 bases and J by 6 bases, 10 bases remained unmatched. Germline lookup yields CDR1 SGHVS and CDR2 FNYEAQ. CDR3 length equals 15 residues. CDR3: CASTPMGSGSNEQFF. The CDR3, as DNA: TGTGCCAGCACCCCCATGGGTAGCGGGAGCAATGAGCAGTTCTTC.

The genes are TRBV7-8 and TRBJ2-1; D remains unclear. The V gene lost 0 bases and the J gene lost 5 bases, with 5 bases spanning the gap. CDR1 SGHVS and CDR2 FQNEAQ come from the germline V gene. The CDR3 sequence is 13 residues long. The DNA of the CDR3 is TGTGCCAGCAGCTTAGCGACAAACAATGAGCAGTTCTTC. Translation gives CASSLATNNEQFF. Combining the CDR3 with reference TRBV7-8 and TRBJ2-1 gives the whole variable domain GAGVSQSPRYKVAKRGQDVALRCDPISGHVSLFWYQQALGQGPEFLTYFQNEAQLDKSGLPSDRFFAERPEGSVSTLKIQRTQQEDSAVYLCASSLATNNEQFFGPGTRLTVL.

This chain connects TRBV19 to TRBJ1-5; 9 nucleotides align to TRBD1. The CDR3 length is 14 residues. The germline gives CDR1 LNHDA, CDR2 SQIVND (reference sequence). V was clipped by 6 bases and J by 5 bases; unmatched bases: 5. The CDR3 loop reads CASRDRGPHQPQHF. In DNA form, the CDR3 reads TGTGCCAGTAGGGACAGGGGACCCCATCAGCCCCAGCATTTT.

The chain uses TRBV15 and TRBJ2-3, with 12 bases aligning to TRBD2. V shed 3 bases and J 3 bases; nucleotides not matched to a gene: 4. Germline CDR1 LNHNV, CDR2 YYDKDF (reference sequence). The CDR3 loop spans 16 amino acids. Here the CDR3 DNA reads TGTGCCACCAGCAGGGCTAGCGGGAGGGGAACAGATACGCAGTATTTT. As protein: CATSRASGRGTDTQYF.

V usage is TRBV24-1 and J usage is TRBJ2-5; D might be TRBD1 (6 bases). This CDR3 has 16 amino acids. V lost 4 bases, J lost 1 base, and 15 bases lay in between. Germline CDR1 reads KGHDR; CDR2 reads SFDVKD. CDR3 coding DNA: TGTGCCACCAGTGACAGCCTTAGGGGGACCCAAGAGACCCAGTACTTC. Protein sequence: CATSDSLRGTQETQYF.